The present entry profiles one TCR beta chain with its context. Its specificity is not known. Repertoires were generated with immunoSEQ multiplex PCR, while TCRdb's copy carries only in-frame clones and drops some. The data contain about 150,000 clones, roughly 84% of them singletons. Germline CDR1 SGHTA, CDR2 FQGNSA. The CDR3 has 13 amino acids. V shed 7 bases and J shed 5 bases, with 14 bases lying between them. These data are taken from a study of cytomegalovirus exposure and HLA in healthy donors. Overall study context: The same platform used for the 600 to 750 first-cohort repertoires was also used for the 95 to 150 validation repertoires, as a later analysis reported. Study-wide results and caveats: Subsequent analysis of the approximately 110 validation repertoires found a tendency for first-cohort TCR clusters to co-occur.

This chain links TRBV7-2 with TRBJ1-2; maybe TRBD1 (5 bases). Sequenced: PBMCs. The source is a human donor in good health. The CDR3 nucleotides are TGTGCCAGCACCCTAGGGGTGGGGTATGGCTACACCTTC. Its translation is CASTLGVGYGYTF.